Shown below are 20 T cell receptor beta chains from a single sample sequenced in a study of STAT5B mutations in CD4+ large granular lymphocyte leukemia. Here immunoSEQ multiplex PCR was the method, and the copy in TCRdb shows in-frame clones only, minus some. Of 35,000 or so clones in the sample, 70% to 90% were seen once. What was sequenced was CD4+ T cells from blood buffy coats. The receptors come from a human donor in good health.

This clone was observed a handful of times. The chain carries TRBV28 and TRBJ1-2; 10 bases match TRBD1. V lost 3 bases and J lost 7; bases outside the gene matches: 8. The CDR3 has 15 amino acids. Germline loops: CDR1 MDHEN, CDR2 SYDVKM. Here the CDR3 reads CASSFGQGVVSGYTF. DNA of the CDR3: TGTGCCAGCAGTTTCGGACAGGGGGTGGTCTCTGGCTACACCTTC.

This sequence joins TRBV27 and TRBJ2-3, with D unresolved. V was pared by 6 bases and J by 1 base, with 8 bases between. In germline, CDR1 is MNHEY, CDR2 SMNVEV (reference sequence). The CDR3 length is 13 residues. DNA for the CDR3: TGTGCCAGCAGAATCGTGGGCACAGATACGCAGTATTTT. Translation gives CASRIVGTDTQYF.

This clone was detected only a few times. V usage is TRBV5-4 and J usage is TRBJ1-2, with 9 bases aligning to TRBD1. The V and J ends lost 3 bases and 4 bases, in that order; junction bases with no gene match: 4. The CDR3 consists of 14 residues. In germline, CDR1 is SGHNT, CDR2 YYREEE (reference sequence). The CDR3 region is CASSSQGAGYGYTF. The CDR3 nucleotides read TGTGCCAGCAGCTCACAGGGGGCGGGCTATGGCTACACCTTC.

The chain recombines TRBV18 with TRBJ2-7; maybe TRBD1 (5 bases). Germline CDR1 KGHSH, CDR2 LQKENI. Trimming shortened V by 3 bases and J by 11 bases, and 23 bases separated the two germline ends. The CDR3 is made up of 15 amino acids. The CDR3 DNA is TGTGCCAGCTCACCTAACTTACAGGAGCTTGGGATGGAGTACTTC. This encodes CASSPNLQELGMEYF.

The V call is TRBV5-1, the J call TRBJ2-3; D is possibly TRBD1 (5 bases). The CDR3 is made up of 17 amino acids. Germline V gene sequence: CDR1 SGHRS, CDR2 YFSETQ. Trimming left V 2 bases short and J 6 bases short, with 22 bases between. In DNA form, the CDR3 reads TGCGCCAGCAGCTTTGGTCCCAGGGCCTCAAGGACGGATACGCAGTATTTT. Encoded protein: CASSFGPRASRTDTQYF.

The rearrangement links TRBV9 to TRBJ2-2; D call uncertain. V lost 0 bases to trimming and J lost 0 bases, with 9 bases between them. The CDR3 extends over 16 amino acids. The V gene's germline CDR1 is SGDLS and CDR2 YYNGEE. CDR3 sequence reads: CASSVGAFANTGELFF. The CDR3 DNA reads TGTGCCAGCAGCGTAGGAGCCTTCGCGAACACCGGGGAGCTGTTTTTT.

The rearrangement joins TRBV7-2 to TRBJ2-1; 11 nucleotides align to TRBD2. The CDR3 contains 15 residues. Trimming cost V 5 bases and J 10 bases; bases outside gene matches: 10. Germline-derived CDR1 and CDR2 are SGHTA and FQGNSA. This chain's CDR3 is CASSPDIAGGREQFF. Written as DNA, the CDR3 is TGTGCCAGCAGCCCGGACATAGCGGGAGGGCGCGAGCAGTTCTTC.

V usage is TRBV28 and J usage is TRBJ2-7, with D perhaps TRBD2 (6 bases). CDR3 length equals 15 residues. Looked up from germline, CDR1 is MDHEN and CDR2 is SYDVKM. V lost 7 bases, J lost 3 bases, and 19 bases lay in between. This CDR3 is CASTLPGREVYEQYF. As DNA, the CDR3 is TGTGCCAGCACCCTTCCCGGGCGGGAAGTCTACGAGCAGTACTTC.

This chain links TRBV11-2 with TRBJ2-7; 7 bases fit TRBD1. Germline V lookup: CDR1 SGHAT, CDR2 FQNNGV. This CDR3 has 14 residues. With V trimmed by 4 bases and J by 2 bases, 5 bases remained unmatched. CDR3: CASSSGQWAYEQYF. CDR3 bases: TGTGCCAGCAGCTCGGGACAGTGGGCCTACGAGCAGTACTTC. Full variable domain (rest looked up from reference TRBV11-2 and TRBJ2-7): EAGVAQSPRYKIIEKRQSVAFWCNPISGHATLYWYQQILGQGPKLLIQFQNNGVVDDSQLPKDRFSAERLKGVDSTLKIQPAKLEDSAVYLCASSSGQWAYEQYFGPGTRLTVT.

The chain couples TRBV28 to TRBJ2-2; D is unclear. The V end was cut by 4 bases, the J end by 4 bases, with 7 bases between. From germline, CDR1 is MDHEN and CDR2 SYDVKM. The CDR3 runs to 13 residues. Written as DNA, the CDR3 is TGTGCCAGCAGTTCCCTAGGCACCGGGGAGCTGTTTTTT. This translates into CASSSLGTGELFF. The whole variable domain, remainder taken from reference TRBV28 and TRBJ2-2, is DVKVTQSSRYLVKRTGEKVFLECVQDMDHENMFWYRQDPGLGLRLIYFSYDVKMKEKGDIPEGYSVSREKKERFSLILESASTNQTSMYLCASSSLGTGELFFGEGSRLTVL.

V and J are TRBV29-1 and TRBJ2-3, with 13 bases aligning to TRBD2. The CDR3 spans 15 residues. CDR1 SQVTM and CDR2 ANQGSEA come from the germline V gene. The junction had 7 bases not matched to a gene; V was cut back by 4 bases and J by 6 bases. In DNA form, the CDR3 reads TGCAGCGTTGGCCAGACTAGCGGGAGGTCCGATACGCAGTATTTT. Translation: CSVGQTSGRSDTQYF.

The CDR3 DNA sequence: TGTGCCAGCAGCGTAACCGGTGGGGAAAACATTCAGTACTTC. It translates to CASSVTGGENIQYF. The chain has TRBV7-9 and TRBJ2-4; D is unclear. Germline V gene sequence: CDR1 SEHNR, CDR2 FQNEAQ (reference sequence). The germline V and J ends were trimmed by 5 bases and 5 bases, with 13 bases remaining between them. The CDR3 is 14 amino acids. The entire variable domain, with the rest obtained from reference TRBV7-9 and TRBJ2-4, is as follows: DTGVSQNPRHKITKRGQNVTFRCDPISEHNRLYWYRQTLGQGPEFLTYFQNEAQLEKSRLLSDRFSAERPKGSFSTLEIQRTEQGDSAMYLCASSVTGGENIQYFGAGTRLSVL.

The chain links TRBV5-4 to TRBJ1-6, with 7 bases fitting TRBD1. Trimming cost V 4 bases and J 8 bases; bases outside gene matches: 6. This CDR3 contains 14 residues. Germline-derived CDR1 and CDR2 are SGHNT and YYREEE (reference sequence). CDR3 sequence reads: CASSKDRSDSPLHF. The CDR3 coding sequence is TGTGCCAGCAGCAAGGACAGGAGTGATTCACCCCTCCACTTT.

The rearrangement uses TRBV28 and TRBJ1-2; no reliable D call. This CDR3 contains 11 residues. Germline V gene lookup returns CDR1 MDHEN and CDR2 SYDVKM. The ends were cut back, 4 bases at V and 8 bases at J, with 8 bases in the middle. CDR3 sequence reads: CASSWTGGYTF. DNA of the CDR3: TGTGCCAGCAGTTGGACCGGCGGCTACACCTTC.

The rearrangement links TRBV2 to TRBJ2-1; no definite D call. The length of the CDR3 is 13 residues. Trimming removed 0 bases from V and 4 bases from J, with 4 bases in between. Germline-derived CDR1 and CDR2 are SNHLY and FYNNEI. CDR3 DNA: TGTGCCAGCAGTGAAGCGGAGTACAATGAGCAGTTCTTC. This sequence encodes CASSEAEYNEQFF. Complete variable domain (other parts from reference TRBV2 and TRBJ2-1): EPEVTQTPSHQVTQMGQEVILRCVPISNHLYFYWYRQILGQKVEFLVSFYNNEISEKSEIFDDQFSVERPDGSNFTLKIRSTKLEDSAMYFCASSEAEYNEQFFGPGTRLTVL.

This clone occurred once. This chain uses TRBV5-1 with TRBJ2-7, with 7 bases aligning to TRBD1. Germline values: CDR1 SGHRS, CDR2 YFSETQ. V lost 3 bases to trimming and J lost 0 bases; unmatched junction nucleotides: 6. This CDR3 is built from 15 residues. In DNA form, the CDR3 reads TGCGCCAGCAGCTGGACACAGGGGTCCTCCTACGAGCAGTACTTC. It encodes CASSWTQGSSYEQYF.

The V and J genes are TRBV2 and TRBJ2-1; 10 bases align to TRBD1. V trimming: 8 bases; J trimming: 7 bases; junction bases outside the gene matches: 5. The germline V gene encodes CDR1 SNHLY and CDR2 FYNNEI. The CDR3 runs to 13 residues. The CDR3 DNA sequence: TGTGCCAGCCAGGGGGACAGGGGTAATGAGCAGTTCTTC. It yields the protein CASQGDRGNEQFF.

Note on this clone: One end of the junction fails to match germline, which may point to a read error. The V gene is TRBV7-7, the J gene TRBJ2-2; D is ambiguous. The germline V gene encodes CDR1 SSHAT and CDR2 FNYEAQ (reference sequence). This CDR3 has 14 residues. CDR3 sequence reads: CASSLGGATGELFF. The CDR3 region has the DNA TGTGCTAGCAGCTTAGGCGGAGCCACCGGGGAGCTGTTTTTT. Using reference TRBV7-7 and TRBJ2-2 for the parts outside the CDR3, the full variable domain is GAGVSQSPRYKVTKRGQDVTLRCDPISSHATLYWYQQALGQGPEFLTYFNYEAQPDKSGLPSDRFSAERPEGSISTLTIQRTEQRDSAMYRCASSLGGATGELFFGEGSRLTVL.

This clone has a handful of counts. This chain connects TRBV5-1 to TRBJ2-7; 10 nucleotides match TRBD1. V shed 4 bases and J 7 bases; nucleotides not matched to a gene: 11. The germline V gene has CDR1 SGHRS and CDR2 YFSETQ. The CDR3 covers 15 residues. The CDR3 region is CASSPRDRGTGEQYF. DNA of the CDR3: TGCGCCAGCAGCCCCCGGGACAGGGGAACGGGGGAGCAGTACTTC.

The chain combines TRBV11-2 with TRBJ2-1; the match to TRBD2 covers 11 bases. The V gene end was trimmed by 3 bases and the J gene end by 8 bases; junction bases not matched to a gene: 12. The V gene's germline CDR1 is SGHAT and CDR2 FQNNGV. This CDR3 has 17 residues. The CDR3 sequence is CASSLKLAGGLGDEQFF. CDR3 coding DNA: TGTGCCAGCAGCTTGAAGCTAGCGGGAGGCCTTGGGGATGAGCAGTTCTTC. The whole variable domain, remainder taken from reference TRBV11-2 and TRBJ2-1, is EAGVAQSPRYKIIEKRQSVAFWCNPISGHATLYWYQQILGQGPKLLIQFQNNGVVDDSQLPKDRFSAERLKGVDSTLKIQPAKLEDSAVYLCASSLKLAGGLGDEQFFGPGTRLTVL.